This TCR beta chain was obtained from a study of spatial heterogeneity in lung cancer. Study-wide context: The approximately 77 donors had untreated early-stage non-small cell lung cancer.

This clonotype was observed at least ten times. MiXCR, applied by TCRdb to the 5' RACE reads, yields one record per CDR3 protein. The profile shows under 150,000 distinct CDR3 sequences, 9% to 15% of them singletons. As for time point: blood at routine non-recurrence follow-up after resection. The study sequenced unsorted whole RNA from tumor, nontumor lung or frozen PBMC. V was clipped by 5 bases and J by 8 bases, with 13 bases between them. This CDR3 has 13 residues. Germline CDR1 and CDR2: SNHLY and FYNNEI. Sequenced material: PBMCs, taken at follow-up. This receptor was obtained from a male donor with early-stage non-small cell lung cancer. This rearrangement joins TRBV2 to TRBJ2-1; D ambiguous. The DNA for the CDR3 is TGTGCCAGCAGTCTGCGCCTTCGGGATGAGCAGTTCTTC. Residues: CASSLRLRDEQFF. The entire variable domain, with the rest obtained from reference TRBV2 and TRBJ2-1, is as follows: EPEVTQTPSHQVTQMGQEVILRCVPISNHLYFYWYRQILGQKVEFLVSFYNNEISEKSEIFDDQFSVERPDGSNFTLKIRSTKLEDSAMYFCASSLRLRDEQFFGPGTRLTVL.